These T cell receptor beta chains were read from a single sample in a study of CD8+CD57+ T cells in acquired aplastic anemia. TCRdb analysed the reads with MiXCR anew, one entry per CDR3 protein. In the table there are hundreds of thousands of distinct CDR3 sequences, approximately 70% of which are singletons. What was sequenced was sorted CD4+, CD8+, or CD8+CD57+ T cells (not recorded which) from PBMCs. The receptors originated from a human donor in good health, serving as a control. CDR3s include the opening cysteine and the closing phenylalanine or tryptophan. Fields, in order: J gene, clone size, D gene, V gene, CDR3 DNA, CDR3 protein. A D gene is named only where the DNA matches it firmly. The size entry is marked missing in some rows and otherwise reads once, few, many or a size class.

j_call: TRBJ2-5; clone_size: NA; d_call: NA; v_call: TRBV7-2; cdr3_nt: TGTGCCAGCAGCTTCGCCTACGACCAGTACTTC; cdr3_aa: CASSFAYDQYF
j_call: TRBJ2-7; clone_size: NA; d_call: NA; v_call: TRBV5-1; cdr3_nt: TGCGCCAGCAGCTTGGTGGGGTGGGGCCCAGGATACGAGCAGTACTTC; cdr3_aa: CASSLVGWGPGYEQYF
j_call: TRBJ2-5; clone_size: NA; d_call: TRBD1; v_call: TRBV7-2; cdr3_nt: TGTGCCAGCAGCTTAGGGGGACAGGGCCTTGGGGAGACCCAGTACTTC; cdr3_aa: CASSLGGQGLGETQYF
j_call: TRBJ1-5; clone_size: NA; d_call: TRBD1; v_call: TRBV19; cdr3_nt: TGTGCCAGCAGACAGGGGGGTCAGCCCCAGCATTTT; cdr3_aa: CASRQGGQPQHF
j_call: TRBJ2-2; clone_size: once; d_call: NA; v_call: TRBV7-2; cdr3_nt: TGTGCCAGCAGCGACGAGGGCGGGGAGTTGTTTTTT; cdr3_aa: CASSDEGGELFF
j_call: TRBJ2-7; clone_size: NA; d_call: NA; v_call: TRBV9; cdr3_nt: TGTGCCATCAGTCCCTTGAGGCCGGTGTACGAGCAGTACTTC; cdr3_aa: CAISPLRPVYEQYF
j_call: TRBJ2-1; clone_size: few; d_call: TRBD2; v_call: TRBV11-2; cdr3_nt: TGTGCCAGCAGCTTAGATTTGTCGGGGGGGAGCTCCTACAATGAGCAGTTCTTC; cdr3_aa: CASSLDLSGGSSYNEQFF
j_call: TRBJ2-2; clone_size: NA; d_call: NA; v_call: TRBV15; cdr3_nt: TGTGCCACCAGCAGAGGAGAGGGGACCGGGGAGCTGTTTTTT; cdr3_aa: CATSRGEGTGELFF
j_call: TRBJ1-3; clone_size: NA; d_call: NA; v_call: TRBV7-3; cdr3_nt: NA; cdr3_aa: CASTSGDTGAGDTIYF
j_call: TRBJ1-1; clone_size: NA; d_call: NA; v_call: TRBV7-7; cdr3_nt: TGTGCCAGCAGCTTACTCAGGGTGACACTCCTACGAGCATTCTTT; cdr3_aa: CASSLLRVTLLRAFF
j_call: TRBJ2-3; clone_size: NA; d_call: TRBD2; v_call: TRBV7-2; cdr3_nt: TGTGCCAGCAGACTATTGAGCGGGGGTAGGAATACGCAGTATTTT; cdr3_aa: CASRLLSGGRNTQYF
j_call: TRBJ2-3; clone_size: NA; d_call: TRBD2; v_call: TRBV20-1; cdr3_nt: TGCAGTGCTAGCGAACCCCGGACTAGCGGAAGCACAGATACGCAGTATTTT; cdr3_aa: CSASEPRTSGSTDTQYF
j_call: TRBJ1-1; clone_size: NA; d_call: NA; v_call: TRBV7-2; cdr3_nt: TGTGCCAGCAGCTTAGTCGGGGCGGTTACTGAAGCTTTCTTT; cdr3_aa: CASSLVGAVTEAFF
j_call: TRBJ1-5; clone_size: NA; d_call: NA; v_call: TRBV20-1; cdr3_nt: TGCAGTGCTTCAGGAATTTTGGGTCAGCCCCAGCATTTT; cdr3_aa: CSASGILGQPQHF
j_call: TRBJ2-3; clone_size: many; d_call: TRBD1; v_call: TRBV2; cdr3_nt: TGTGCCAGCAGAGGGACAGGGGGCTTTGGAGATACGCAGTATTTT; cdr3_aa: CASRGTGGFGDTQYF
j_call: TRBJ1-2; clone_size: once; d_call: NA; v_call: TRBV7-2; cdr3_nt: TGTGCCAGCAGCCATGATAGGGCTTTCTATGGCTACACCTTC; cdr3_aa: CASSHDRAFYGYTF
j_call: TRBJ2-3; clone_size: NA; d_call: TRBD1; v_call: TRBV5-6; cdr3_nt: TGTGCCAGCAGTTGGGGTCCAGGGGGCGCGGGAGATACGCAGTATTTT; cdr3_aa: CASSWGPGGAGDTQYF
j_call: TRBJ2-5; clone_size: few; d_call: NA; v_call: TRBV7-6; cdr3_nt: TGTGCCAGCAGCCTCCGGCAGGGGCGGCAAGAGACCCAGTACTTC; cdr3_aa: CASSLRQGRQETQYF